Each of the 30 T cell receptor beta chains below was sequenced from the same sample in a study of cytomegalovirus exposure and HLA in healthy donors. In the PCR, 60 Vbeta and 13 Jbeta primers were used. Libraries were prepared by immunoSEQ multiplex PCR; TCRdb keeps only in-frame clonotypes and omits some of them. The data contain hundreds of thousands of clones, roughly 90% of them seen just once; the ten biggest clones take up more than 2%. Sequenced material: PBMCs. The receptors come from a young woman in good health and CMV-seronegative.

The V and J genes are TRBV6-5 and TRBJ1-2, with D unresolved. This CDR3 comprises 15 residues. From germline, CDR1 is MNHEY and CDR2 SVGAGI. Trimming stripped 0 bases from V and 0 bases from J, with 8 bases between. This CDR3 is CASSYSGGTNYGYTF. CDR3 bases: TGTGCCAGCAGTTACTCGGGAGGAACTAACTATGGCTACACCTTC.

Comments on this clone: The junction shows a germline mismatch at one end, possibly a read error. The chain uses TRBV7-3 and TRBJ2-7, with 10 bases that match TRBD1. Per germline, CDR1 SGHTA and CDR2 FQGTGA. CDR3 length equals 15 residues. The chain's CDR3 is CASGLLGTGAYEQYF. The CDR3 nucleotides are TGTGCCAGCGGCTTACTGGGGACAGGGGCTTACGAGCAGTACTTC.

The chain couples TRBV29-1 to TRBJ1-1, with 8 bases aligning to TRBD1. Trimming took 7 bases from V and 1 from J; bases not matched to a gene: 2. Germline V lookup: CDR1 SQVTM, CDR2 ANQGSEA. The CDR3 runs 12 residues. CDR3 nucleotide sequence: TGCAGCGCAGGGACAGGGAACACTGAAGCTTTCTTT. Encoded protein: CSAGTGNTEAFF.

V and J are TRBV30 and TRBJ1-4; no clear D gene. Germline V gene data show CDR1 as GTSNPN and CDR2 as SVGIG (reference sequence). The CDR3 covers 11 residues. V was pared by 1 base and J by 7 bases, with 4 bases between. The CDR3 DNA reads TGTGCCTGGAGTGACATTGAAAAACTGTTTTTT. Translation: CAWSDIEKLFF. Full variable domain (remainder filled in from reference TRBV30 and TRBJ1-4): SQTIHQWPATLVQPVGSPLSLECTVEGTSNPNLYWYRQAAGRGLQLLFYSVGIGQISSEVPQNLSASRPQDRQFILSSKKLLLSDSGFYLCAWSDIEKLFFGSGTQLSVL.

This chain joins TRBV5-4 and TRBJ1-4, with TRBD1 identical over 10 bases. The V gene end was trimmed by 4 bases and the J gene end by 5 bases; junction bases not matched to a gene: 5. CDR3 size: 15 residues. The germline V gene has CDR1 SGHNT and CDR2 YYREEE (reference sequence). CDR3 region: CASSTGQGFNEKLFF. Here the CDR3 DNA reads TGTGCCAGCAGCACGGGACAGGGGTTCAATGAAAAACTGTTTTTT.

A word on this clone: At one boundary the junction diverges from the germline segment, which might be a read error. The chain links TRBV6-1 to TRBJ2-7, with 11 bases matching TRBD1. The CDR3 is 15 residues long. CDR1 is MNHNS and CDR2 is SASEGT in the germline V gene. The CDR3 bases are TGTGCCAGCAGGGAAGGACAGGGGGCCGCCTACGAGCAGTACTTC. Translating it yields CASREGQGAAYEQYF.

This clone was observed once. CDR3 region: CSASRDRAFYEQYF. In DNA, the CDR3 is TGCAGCGCGTCCCGGGACAGGGCGTTCTACGAGCAGTACTTC. The chain recombines TRBV29-1 with TRBJ2-5; TRBD1 matches at 9 bases. The J call is uncertain, as TRBJ2-7 better fits the DNA end. Per the germline V gene, CDR1 is SQVTM and CDR2 is ANQGSEA. This CDR3 comprises 14 residues.

The CDR3 DNA follows: TGTGCCAGCAGTTACCGGTGGGAGCCTGGGGAACTGTTTTTT. This sequence encodes CASSYRWEPGELFF. V gene TRBV6-5 combines with J gene TRBJ1-4, with D unclear. CDR3 size: 14 residues. From germline, CDR1 is MNHEY and CDR2 SVGAGI. V lost 2 bases, J lost 12 bases, and 16 bases lay in between.

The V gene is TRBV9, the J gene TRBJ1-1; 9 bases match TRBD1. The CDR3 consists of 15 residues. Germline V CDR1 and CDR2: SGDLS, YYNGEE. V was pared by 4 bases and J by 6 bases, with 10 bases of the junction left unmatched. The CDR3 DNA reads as TGTGCCAGCAGCCTCACAGGGGGCGCGTTGTCTGAAGCTTTCTTT. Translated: CASSLTGGALSEAFF.

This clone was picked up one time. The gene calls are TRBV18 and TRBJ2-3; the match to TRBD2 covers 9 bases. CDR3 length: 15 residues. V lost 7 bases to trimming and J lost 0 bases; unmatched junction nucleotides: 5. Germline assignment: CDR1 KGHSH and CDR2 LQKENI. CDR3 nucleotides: TGTGCCAGCTTCCAGCGGGGGGCGAGCACAGATACGCAGTATTTT. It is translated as CASFQRGASTDTQYF.

The CDR3 protein is CASSLAGTGGPNYGYTF. The CDR3 DNA sequence: TGCGCCAGCAGCTTGGCCGGGACAGGGGGGCCTAACTATGGCTACACCTTC. The genes are TRBV5-1 and TRBJ1-2, with 11 bases identical to TRBD1. Losses at the gene ends were 0 bases for V and 0 bases for J; bases not matched to a gene: 4. The CDR3 consists of 17 residues. Germline CDR1 reads SGHRS; CDR2 reads YFSETQ.

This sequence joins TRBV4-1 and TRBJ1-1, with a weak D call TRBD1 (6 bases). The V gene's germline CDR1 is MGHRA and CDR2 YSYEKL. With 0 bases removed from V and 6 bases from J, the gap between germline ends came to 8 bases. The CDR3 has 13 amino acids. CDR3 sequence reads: CASSQDRGPEAFF. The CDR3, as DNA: TGCGCCAGCAGCCAAGACAGGGGACCTGAAGCTTTCTTT.

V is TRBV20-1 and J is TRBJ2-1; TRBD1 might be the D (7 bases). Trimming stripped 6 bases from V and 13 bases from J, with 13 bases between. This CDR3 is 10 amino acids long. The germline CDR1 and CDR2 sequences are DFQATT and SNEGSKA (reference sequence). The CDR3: CSAQGGSQFF. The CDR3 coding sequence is TGCAGTGCCCAGGGGGGCTCTCAGTTCTTC.

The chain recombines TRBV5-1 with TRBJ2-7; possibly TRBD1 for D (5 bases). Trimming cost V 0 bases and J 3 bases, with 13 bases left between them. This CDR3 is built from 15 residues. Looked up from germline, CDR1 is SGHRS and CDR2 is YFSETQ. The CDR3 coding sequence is TGCGCCAGCAGCTTGGTAACAGGTCTATACTACGAGCAGTACTTC. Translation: CASSLVTGLYYEQYF.

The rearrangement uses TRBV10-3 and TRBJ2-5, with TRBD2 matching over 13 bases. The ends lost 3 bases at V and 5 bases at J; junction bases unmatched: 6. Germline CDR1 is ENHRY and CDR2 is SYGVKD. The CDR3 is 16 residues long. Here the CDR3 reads CAISDTSGGAEETQYF. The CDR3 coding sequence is TGTGCCATCAGTGACACTAGCGGGGGGGCCGAGGAGACCCAGTACTTC.

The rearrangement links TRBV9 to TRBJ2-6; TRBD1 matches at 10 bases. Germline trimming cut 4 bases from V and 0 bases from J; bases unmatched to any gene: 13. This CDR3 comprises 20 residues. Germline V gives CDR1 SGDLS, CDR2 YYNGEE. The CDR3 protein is CASSYRPGQGPLSGANVLTF. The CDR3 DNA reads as TGTGCCAGCAGCTACAGACCGGGACAGGGGCCTCTCTCTGGGGCCAACGTCCTGACTTTC. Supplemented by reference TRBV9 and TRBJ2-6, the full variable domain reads DSGVTQTPKHLITATGQRVTLRCSPRSGDLSVYWYQQSLDQGLQFLIQYYNGEERAKGNILERFSAQQFPDLHSELNLSSLELGDSALYFCASSYRPGQGPLSGANVLTFGAGSRLTVL.

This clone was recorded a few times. The CDR3 spells CSASGQGEAFF. In DNA form, the CDR3 reads TGCAGTGCCTCCGGACAGGGGGAAGCTTTCTTT. This chain connects TRBV20-1 to TRBJ1-1; TRBD1 aligns across 9 bases. The V segment lost 6 bases and the J segment 8 bases; nucleotides outside the gene matches: 4. This CDR3 comprises 11 residues. CDR1 and CDR2 from the germline V gene are DFQATT and SNEGSKA (reference sequence).

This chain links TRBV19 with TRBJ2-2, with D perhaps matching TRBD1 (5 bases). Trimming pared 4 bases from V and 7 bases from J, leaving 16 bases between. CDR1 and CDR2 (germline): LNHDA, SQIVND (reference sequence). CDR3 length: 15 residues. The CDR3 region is CASSTTGHTGGELFF. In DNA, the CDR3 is TGTGCCAGTAGTACCACAGGCCATACAGGCGGGGAGCTGTTTTTT.

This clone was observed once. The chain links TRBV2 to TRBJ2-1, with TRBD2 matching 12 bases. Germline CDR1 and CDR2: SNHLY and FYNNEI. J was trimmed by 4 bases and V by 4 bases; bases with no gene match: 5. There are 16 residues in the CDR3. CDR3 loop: CASSALGLAGYNEQFF. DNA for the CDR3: TGTGCCAGCAGTGCCCTCGGACTAGCGGGGTACAATGAGCAGTTCTTC.

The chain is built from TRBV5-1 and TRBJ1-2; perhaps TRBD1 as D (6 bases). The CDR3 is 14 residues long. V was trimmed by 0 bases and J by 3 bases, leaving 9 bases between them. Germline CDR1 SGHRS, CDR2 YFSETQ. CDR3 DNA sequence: TGCGCCAGCAGCTTGGCCGACAGGTACTATGGCTACACCTTC. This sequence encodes CASSLADRYYGYTF.

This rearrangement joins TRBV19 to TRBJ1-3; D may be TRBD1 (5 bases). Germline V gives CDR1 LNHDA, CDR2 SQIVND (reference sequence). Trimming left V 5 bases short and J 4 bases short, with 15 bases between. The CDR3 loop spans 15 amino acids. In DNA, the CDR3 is TGTGCCAGTAGTCTCGACAGTACCCTCGGAAACACCATATATTTT. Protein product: CASSLDSTLGNTIYF.

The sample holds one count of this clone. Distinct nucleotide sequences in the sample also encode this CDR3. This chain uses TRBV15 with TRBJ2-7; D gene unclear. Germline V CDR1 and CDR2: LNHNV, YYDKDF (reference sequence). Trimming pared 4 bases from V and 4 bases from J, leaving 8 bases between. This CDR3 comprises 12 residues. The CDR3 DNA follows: TGTGCCACCAGCACTCCAGGTTACGAGCAGTACTTC. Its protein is CATSTPGYEQYF.

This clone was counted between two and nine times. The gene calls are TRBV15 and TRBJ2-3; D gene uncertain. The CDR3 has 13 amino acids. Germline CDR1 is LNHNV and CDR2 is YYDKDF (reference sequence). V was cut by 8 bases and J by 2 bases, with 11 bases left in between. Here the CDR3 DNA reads TGTGCCACCCAGCTAGGTTCCACAGATACGCAGTATTTT. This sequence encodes CATQLGSTDTQYF.

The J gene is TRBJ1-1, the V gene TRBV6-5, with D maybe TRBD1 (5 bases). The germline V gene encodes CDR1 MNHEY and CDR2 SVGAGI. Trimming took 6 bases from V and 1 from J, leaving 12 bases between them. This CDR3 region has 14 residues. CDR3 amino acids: CASSRGHPNTEAFF. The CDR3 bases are TGTGCCAGCAGCCGTGGACACCCGAACACTGAAGCTTTCTTT.

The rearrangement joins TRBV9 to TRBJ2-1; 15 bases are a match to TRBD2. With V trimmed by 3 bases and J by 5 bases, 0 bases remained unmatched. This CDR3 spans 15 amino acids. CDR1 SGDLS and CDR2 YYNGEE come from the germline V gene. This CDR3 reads CASSGTSGGDNEQFF. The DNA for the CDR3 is TGTGCCAGCAGCGGGACTAGCGGGGGGGACAATGAGCAGTTCTTC.

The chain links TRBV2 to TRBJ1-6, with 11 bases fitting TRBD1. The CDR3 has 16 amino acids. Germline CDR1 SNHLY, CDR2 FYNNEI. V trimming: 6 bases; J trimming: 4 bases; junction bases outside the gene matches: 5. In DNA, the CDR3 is TGTGCCAGCAGCGGACAGGGGGCGGGTTATAATTCACCCCTCCACTTT. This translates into CASSGQGAGYNSPLHF.

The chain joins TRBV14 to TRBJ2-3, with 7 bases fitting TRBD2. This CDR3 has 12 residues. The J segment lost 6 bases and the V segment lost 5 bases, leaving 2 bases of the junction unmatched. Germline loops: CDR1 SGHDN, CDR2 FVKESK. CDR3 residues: CASSKAGDTQYF. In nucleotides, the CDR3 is TGTGCCAGCAGCAAAGCGGGGGATACGCAGTATTTT.

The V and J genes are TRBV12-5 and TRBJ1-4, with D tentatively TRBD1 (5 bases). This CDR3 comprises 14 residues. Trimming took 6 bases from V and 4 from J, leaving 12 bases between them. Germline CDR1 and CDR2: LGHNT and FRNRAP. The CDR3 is CASGRGGINEKLFF. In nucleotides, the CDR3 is TGTGCTAGTGGGAGGGGAGGGATTAATGAAAAACTGTTTTTT.

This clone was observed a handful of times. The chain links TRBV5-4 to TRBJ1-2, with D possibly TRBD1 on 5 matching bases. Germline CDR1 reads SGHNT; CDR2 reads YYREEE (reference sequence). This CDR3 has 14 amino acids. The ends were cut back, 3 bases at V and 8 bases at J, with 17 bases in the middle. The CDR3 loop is CASSSQGPGGGYTF. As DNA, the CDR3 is TGTGCCAGCAGCTCTCAGGGTCCCGGGGGGGGCTACACCTTC.

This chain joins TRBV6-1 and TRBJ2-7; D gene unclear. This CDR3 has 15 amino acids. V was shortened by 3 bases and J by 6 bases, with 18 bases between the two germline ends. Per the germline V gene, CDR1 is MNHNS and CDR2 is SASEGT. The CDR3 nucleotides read TGTGCCAGCAGTGATGAACTCCCCTCCTTCCCCGAGCAGTACTTC. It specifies CASSDELPSFPEQYF.